A single sample is the source of the 27 T cell receptor beta chains below, sequenced in a study of early T cells in non-severe SARS-CoV-2 infection listed by TCRdb under 2021. Libraries came from 5' RACE. Sequencing instrument: NextSeq 500. The public sequencing data were trimmed at Q25 with fastp and processed into clonotypes with MiXCR by TCRdb, which kept only in-frame beta chains. Every CDR3 protein is listed once, alongside the most common genes and DNA of its rows. The sample has 90,000 to 120,000 distinct CDR3 sequences on record, around 10% of them singletons. About 7.6% of the sample comes from the top ten. Sequencing was done on a sample of whole blood. The receptor set was obtained from an adult who was a healthcare worker with PCR-confirmed SARS-CoV-2 infection or an uninfected control (not recorded which).

This clonotype was seen at least ten times. The chain combines TRBV12-3 or TRBV12-4 with TRBJ2-7; D gene unclear. This CDR3 has 11 residues. The ends were cut back, 5 bases at V and 5 bases at J, with 7 bases in the middle. The CDR3 sequence is CASSTRNEQYF. CDR3 sequence (DNA): TGTGCCAGCAGTACCCGTAACGAGCAGTACTTC.

This clonotype was seen ten or more times. The gene calls are TRBV9 and TRBJ2-1; D perhaps matches TRBD2 (7 bases). V lost 4 bases and J lost 6, with 23 bases in between. There are 17 residues in the CDR3. In germline, CDR1 is SGDLS, CDR2 YYNGEE. The CDR3 nucleotides read TGTGCCAGCAGCCTGACGGGGGGCGGGATGATACCCAATGAGCAGTTCTTC. Its protein product is CASSLTGGGMIPNEQFF.

The chain has TRBV7-8 and TRBJ1-5, with TRBD1 matching 11 bases. Trimming removed 5 bases from V and 2 bases from J; junction bases left unmatched: 5. This CDR3 has 16 residues. Germline CDR1 SGHVS, CDR2 FQNEAQ. The CDR3 nucleotides read TGTGCCAGCAGCGCGGACAGGGGGCCTGGCAATCAGCCCCAGCATTTT. This encodes CASSADRGPGNQPQHF.

V and J are TRBV19 and TRBJ1-4; tentatively, D is TRBD1 (6 bases). This CDR3 is 16 amino acids long. The germline CDR1 and CDR2 sequences are LNHDA and SQIVND (reference sequence). Trimming took 2 bases from V and 0 from J, leaving 10 bases between them. The CDR3 sequence: CASSIWGPATNEKLFF. The DNA for the CDR3 is TGTGCCAGTAGTATATGGGGGCCTGCAACTAATGAAAAACTGTTTTTT.

This clonotype was seen a handful of times. The junction shows a germline mismatch at one end, possibly a read error. This sequence joins TRBV7-2 and TRBJ2-3, with D unresolved. The CDR3 has 11 residues. Germline V gives CDR1 SGHTA, CDR2 FQGNSA. The CDR3 sequence: CASSQNEWRHF. CDR3 in DNA: TGTGCCAGCAGCCAAAATGAATGGCGGCACTTT.

This clonotype has at least ten counts. The chain uses TRBV16 and TRBJ2-7, with D perhaps TRBD2 (6 bases). V was cut by 8 bases and J by 0 bases, with 11 bases left in between. The germline CDR1 and CDR2 sequences are KGHSY and FQNENV. The CDR3 contains 13 residues. CDR3 in amino acids: CASRAGSSYEQYF. CDR3 nucleotides: TGTGCCAGCCGGGCGGGGAGCTCCTACGAGCAGTACTTC.

This clonotype has ten or more counts. This chain connects TRBV4-1 to TRBJ2-7; no definite D call. The CDR3 covers 12 residues. Trimming took 5 bases from V and 3 from J, leaving 8 bases between them. CDR1 is MGHRA, CDR2 YSYEKL, per germline. The CDR3 sequence is CASSGPVYEQYF. CDR3 nucleotides: TGCGCCAGCAGCGGGCCTGTCTACGAGCAGTACTTC.

In regard to this clonotype: A much larger clonotype is one base distant, so this may be a read error. The gene calls are TRBV6-5 and TRBJ2-3; TRBD2 agrees at 7 bases. The germline V gene encodes CDR1 MNHEY and CDR2 SVGAGI. There are 15 residues in the CDR3. V trimming: 4 bases; J trimming: 6 bases; junction bases outside the gene matches: 10. This CDR3 is CASSFSGWEVDTQYF. CDR3 DNA sequence: TGTGCCAGCAGTTTTAGCGGGTGGGAGGTCGATACGCAGTATTTT.

CDR3 sequence (DNA): TGTGCCAGCAGCCACGTATTGGGCGAGCAGTACTTC. This codes for CASSHVLGEQYF. V usage is TRBV7-6 and J usage is TRBJ2-7; unclear D gene. CDR3 size: 12 residues. The V gene's germline CDR1 is SGHVS and CDR2 FNYEAQ. V lost 5 bases to trimming and J lost 6 bases, with 11 bases between them.

This chain links TRBV20-1 with TRBJ2-7, with D perhaps TRBD2 (5 bases). The CDR3 is 12 amino acids. The V and J ends lost 6 bases and 5 bases respectively, with 14 bases between them. CDR1 is DFQATT, CDR2 SNEGSKA, per germline (reference sequence). The CDR3 DNA is TGCAGTGCCTACTCGCGGGTTAACGAGCAGTACTTC. It codes for CSAYSRVNEQYF.

The CDR3 here is CASSPGQGGADTQYF. CDR3 nucleotides: TGTGCCAGCTCCCCCGGACAGGGAGGGGCAGATACGCAGTATTTT. The chain has TRBV18 and TRBJ2-3; D is perhaps TRBD1 (8 bases). The ends were cut back, 6 bases at V and 4 bases at J, with 17 bases in the middle. The CDR3 is 15 amino acids. In germline, CDR1 is KGHSH, CDR2 LQKENI.

The chain combines TRBV7-9 with TRBJ2-7; TRBD1 matches at 7 bases. CDR3 length: 13 residues. Germline CDR1 is SEHNR and CDR2 is FQNEAQ (reference sequence). J gave up 2 bases and V 4 bases, and 2 bases lay outside the gene matches. CDR3 residues: CASSSGGPYEQYF. As DNA, the CDR3 is TGTGCCAGCAGCTCAGGGGGACCCTACGAGCAGTACTTC.

This clonotype was seen many times. The chain is built from TRBV4-3 and TRBJ2-2; D gene ambiguous. The CDR3 sequence is 18 residues long. Trimming took 0 bases from V and 1 from J, leaving 15 bases between them. Germline V gene sequence: CDR1 LGHNA, CDR2 YSLEER. DNA for the CDR3: TGCGCCAGCAGCCAAGAAATCGCGGTCACTATGAACACCGGGGAGCTGTTTTTT. Translating gives CASSQEIAVTMNTGELFF.

The table lists this clonotype with many counts. V is TRBV5-1 and J is TRBJ2-5; 12 bases are a match to TRBD2. The CDR3 loop spans 15 amino acids. Per the germline V gene, CDR1 is SGHRS and CDR2 is YFSETQ. The J segment lost 4 bases and the V segment lost 3 bases, leaving 4 bases of the junction unmatched. CDR3 DNA: TGCGCCAGCAGCTCCGGACTAGCGGGAACAGAGACCCAGTACTTC. Translation gives CASSSGLAGTETQYF.

This clonotype occurred many times. The rearrangement uses TRBV5-1 and TRBJ1-1, with D possibly being TRBD1 (5 bases). Germline lookup yields CDR1 SGHRS and CDR2 YFSETQ. The germline V and J ends were trimmed by 0 bases and 1 base, with 7 bases remaining between them. This CDR3 spans 14 amino acids. CDR3 amino acids: CASSLAGGNTEAFF. As DNA, the CDR3 is TGCGCCAGCAGCTTGGCCGGGGGGAACACTGAAGCTTTCTTT.

This clonotype was seen at least ten times. The chain carries TRBV7-3 and TRBJ2-7; TRBD2 matches 13 bases. Germline assignment: CDR1 SGHTA and CDR2 FQGTGA. The length of the CDR3 is 16 residues. The trim removed 1 base at V and 7 bases at J, leaving 7 bases unmatched. DNA for the CDR3: TGTGCCAGCAGCTTAATGCGGACTAGCGGGAGTGGTGAGCAGTACTTC. Protein: CASSLMRTSGSGEQYF.

In this sample, this clonotype turned up many times. The chain joins TRBV7-9 to TRBJ1-2; 7 bases are shared with TRBD1. The V segment lost 2 bases and the J segment 13 bases; nucleotides outside the gene matches: 10. From germline, CDR1 is SEHNR and CDR2 FQNEAQ (reference sequence). This CDR3 comprises 13 residues. This chain's CDR3 is CASSLLDGQAPTF. CDR3 DNA: TGTGCCAGCAGCTTACTCGACGGACAGGCCCCCACCTTC.

V usage is TRBV9 and J usage is TRBJ2-7; either TRBD1 or TRBD2 may supply D (5 bases each). The ends were cut back, 3 bases at V and 0 bases at J, with 13 bases in the middle. The CDR3 contains 15 residues. CDR1 is SGDLS, CDR2 YYNGEE, per germline. The CDR3 DNA reads as TGTGCCAGCAGCGAACGGGACGCGAGCTCCTACGAGCAGTACTTC. The encoded protein is CASSERDASSYEQYF.

This clonotype was detected a few times. The chain combines TRBV2 with TRBJ1-1, with TRBD1 identical over 7 bases. V was clipped by 0 bases and J by 4 bases; unmatched bases: 5. CDR3 length: 15 residues. Germline V gene lookup returns CDR1 SNHLY and CDR2 FYNNEI. This chain's CDR3 is CASSEAGTAITEAFF. In DNA, the CDR3 is TGTGCCAGCAGTGAAGCAGGGACAGCCATCACTGAAGCTTTCTTT. The complete variable domain, with remaining parts taken from reference TRBV2 and TRBJ1-1, reads EPEVTQTPSHQVTQMGQEVILRCVPISNHLYFYWYRQILGQKVEFLVSFYNNEISEKSEIFDDQFSVERPDGSNFTLKIRSTKLEDSAMYFCASSEAGTAITEAFFGQGTRLTVV.

This clonotype has more than one count but fewer than ten. The chain couples TRBV12-3 or TRBV12-4 to TRBJ1-2, with D tentatively TRBD1 (6 bases). The CDR3 is 13 amino acids. V lost 9 bases to trimming and J lost 11 bases, with 22 bases between them. As DNA, the CDR3 is TGTGCCAGTGGACCCGGGACAACCACCGAATACACCTTC. Translation: CASGPGTTTEYTF.

This clonotype was picked up many times. The J gene is TRBJ2-3, the V gene TRBV5-1; no clear D gene. The germline V gene has CDR1 SGHRS and CDR2 YFSETQ. The germline V and J ends were trimmed by 2 bases and 6 bases, with 19 bases remaining between them. This CDR3 spans 16 amino acids. The CDR3 is CASSLPSQTRLDTQYF. As DNA, the CDR3 is TGCGCCAGCAGCTTACCCAGCCAGACCAGACTGGATACGCAGTATTTT.

The chain is built from TRBV12-3 or TRBV12-4 and TRBJ2-1; D perhaps matches TRBD1 (6 bases). CDR3 length: 12 amino acids. V lost 5 bases and J lost 10, with 12 bases in between. CDR3 sequence (DNA): TGTGCCAGCAGTAACAGGGCACGCGAGCAGTTCTTC. The encoded protein is CASSNRAREQFF.

This clonotype was seen at least ten times. The chain recombines TRBV24-1 with TRBJ2-7; D tentatively reads TRBD1 or TRBD2 (5 bases each). This CDR3 region has 13 residues. V was pared by 6 bases and J by 2 bases, with 10 bases between. Per germline, CDR1 KGHDR and CDR2 SFDVKD. CDR3 residues: CATSSGTAYEQYF. In DNA form, the CDR3 reads TGTGCCACCAGTTCGGGGACCGCCTACGAGCAGTACTTC.

This clonotype has at least ten counts. The rearrangement uses TRBV6-2 or TRBV6-3 and TRBJ1-5, with D possibly being TRBD1 (5 bases). CDR3 length: 20 residues. Trimming left V 0 bases short and J 7 bases short, with 28 bases between. The germline CDR1 and CDR2 sequences are MNHEY and SVGEGT. CDR3 nucleotide sequence: TGTGCCAGCAGTTACTCGACCATCTTCATCCCCGACAGTATGGGGCAGCCCCAGCATTTT. The encoded protein is CASSYSTIFIPDSMGQPQHF.

The genes are TRBV28 and TRBJ2-7; no definite D call. V was shortened by 3 bases and J by 5 bases, with 5 bases between the two germline ends. Germline CDR1 reads MDHEN; CDR2 reads SYDVKM. This CDR3 comprises 11 residues. CDR3 DNA sequence: TGTGCCAGCAGTTTCAGGAACGAGCAGTACTTC. It yields the protein CASSFRNEQYF.

Many counts were recorded for this clonotype. The V call is TRBV7-9, the J call TRBJ2-7; D not certain. Germline V gives CDR1 SEHNR, CDR2 FQNEAQ (reference sequence). The CDR3 extends over 15 amino acids. Trimming took 5 bases from V and 7 from J, leaving 21 bases between them. The DNA for the CDR3 is TGTGCCAGCAGCCCACCATCGACCGTCTCCACGGAGCAGTACTTC. It translates to CASSPPSTVSTEQYF.

The chain links TRBV5-1 to TRBJ2-7; D unresolved. Germline V gene data show CDR1 as SGHRS and CDR2 as YFSETQ. CDR3 length equals 12 residues. V was pared by 6 bases and J by 0 bases, with 7 bases between. The CDR3 region is CASKGNSYEQYF. As DNA, the CDR3 is TGCGCCAGCAAAGGGAACTCCTACGAGCAGTACTTC.